This section outlines one T cell receptor (beta chain) sequence together with its context. The antigen is not known. The second PCR ran about 6 to 11 cycles with a sample-barcoded 5' primer and J-beta primers. CDR3-containing paired-end reads numbered at least 2.5 million in each sample. TCRdb recomputed calls from the 5' RACE reads with MiXCR, one row per CDR3 protein. The data contain some 1,500,000 distinct CDR3 sequences, approximately 42% of them singletons. The data are from a study of blood T cells in healthy people across ages. The sample, about 9.2 milliliters of peripheral blood, was drawn from each donor. The study, taken as a whole, reports: The study could not conclusively compare naive and antigen-experienced cells, given its unsorted PBMCs. Estimates based on one million T cells were treated as lower bounds.

Trimming cost V 3 bases and J 1 base, with 14 bases left between them. Germline-derived CDR1 and CDR2 are MNHEY and SVGAGI. The CDR3 covers 16 residues. The sequenced sample was blood. The TCR sequence derives from a woman aged 18-29 years in good health. V usage is TRBV6-5 and J usage is TRBJ2-3; a weak D match, TRBD2 (5 bases). The CDR3 DNA reads as TGTGCCAGCAGTTATGACGGGATGGTGGGCACAGATACGCAGTATTTT. Its translation is CASSYDGMVGTDTQYF.